The 14 T cell receptor beta chains below come from one sample, sequenced in a study of T cells after yellow fever vaccination. TCRdb re-analysed the 5' RACE reads in MiXCR, keeping a single row per CDR3 protein. The table records roughly 310,000 distinct CDR3 sequences, around 3.9% of them present only once. This material consisted of PBMCs, taken on the day of the yellow fever booster vaccination. Every receptor here comes from a man between 18 and 29 years old who received the YFV17D yellow fever vaccine.

This clonotype was seen many times. V gene TRBV7-9 combines with J gene TRBJ2-1; no clear D gene. The CDR3 length is 13 residues. The V end was cut by 3 bases, the J end by 11 bases, with 14 bases between. Germline V gives CDR1 SEHNR, CDR2 FQNEAQ (reference sequence). CDR3 in DNA: TGTGCCAGCAGCTTGGTGGTCGGCCACAAGCAGTTCTTC. It translates to CASSLVVGHKQFF. The full variable domain, in which reference TRBV7-9 and TRBJ2-1 provide the parts outside the CDR3, is DTGVSQNPRHKITKRGQNVTFRCDPISEHNRLYWYRQTLGQGPEFLTYFQNEAQLEKSRLLSDRFSAERPKGSFSTLEIQRTEQGDSAMYLCASSLVVGHKQFFGPGTRLTVL.

In this sample, this clonotype turned up many times. The rearrangement links TRBV11-1 to TRBJ2-2; perhaps TRBD1 as D (6 bases). Between the trimmed V and J ends, which lost 4 bases and 0 bases, there was a span of 18 bases. Germline V lookup: CDR1 SGHAT, CDR2 FQDESV (reference sequence). There are 18 residues in the CDR3. The CDR3 DNA reads as TGTGCCAGCAGCTCGGCCAGGGGCTTCCAAGCGAACACCGGGGAGCTGTTTTTT. It is translated as CASSSARGFQANTGELFF. Full variable domain (outside the CDR3, taken from reference TRBV11-1 and TRBJ2-2): EAEVAQSPRYKITEKSQAVAFWCDPISGHATLYWYRQILGQGPELLVQFQDESVVDDSQLPKDRFSAERLKGVDSTLKIQPAELGDSAMYLCASSSARGFQANTGELFFGEGSRLTVL.

Only a few counts were recorded for this clonotype. This chain uses TRBV30 with TRBJ2-1; 7 nucleotides align to TRBD2. The V and J ends lost 5 bases and 6 bases, in that order; junction bases with no gene match: 10. This CDR3 contains 14 residues. Per the germline V gene, CDR1 is GTSNPN and CDR2 is SVGIG (reference sequence). The DNA of the CDR3 is TGTGCCTGGGGCGGGCTAGCGGTGACCAATGAGCAGTTCTTC. Encoded protein: CAWGGLAVTNEQFF.

This clonotype was seen only a few times. J is TRBJ1-2 and V is TRBV7-9; D not resolved. Germline CDR1 is SEHNR and CDR2 is FQNEAQ (reference sequence). This CDR3 has 16 residues. The V and J ends lost 6 bases and 8 bases respectively, with 25 bases between them. The CDR3 spells CASSISFELGIRGYTF. CDR3 in DNA: TGTGCCAGCAGTATATCCTTCGAACTGGGCATTCGAGGCTACACCTTC.

This clonotype was detected ten times or more. This chain uses TRBV12-3 or TRBV12-4 with TRBJ2-4; 8 bases line up with TRBD1. V shed 7 bases, J shed 1 base, and the junction held 12 bases outside the gene matches. The CDR3 is 17 amino acids. CDR3 in amino acids: CASKAPTGGNAKNIQYF. The CDR3 DNA sequence: TGTGCCAGCAAGGCCCCCACAGGGGGTAACGCCAAAAACATTCAGTACTTC.

This clonotype has only a few counts. CDR3 amino acids: CASSLGGARGYTF. As DNA, the CDR3 is TGTGCCAGCAGTTTGGGGGGGGCACGTGGCTACACCTTC. The rearrangement joins TRBV12-3 or TRBV12-4 to TRBJ1-2; weak D call: TRBD1 (6 bases). There are 13 residues in the CDR3. Trimming stripped 3 bases from V and 7 bases from J, with 12 bases between.

This clonotype was seen at least ten times. CDR3 in DNA: TGCGCCAGCAGCCCCCGACAGGAAGTAAGAGAGACCCAGTACTTC. Translation gives CASSPRQEVRETQYF. The chain couples TRBV5-1 to TRBJ2-5; tentative D call: TRBD1 (6 bases). The CDR3 is made up of 15 amino acids. Trimming removed 4 bases from V and 4 bases from J, with 17 bases in between. Germline V lookup: CDR1 SGHRS, CDR2 YFSETQ.

This clonotype was picked up many times. This sequence joins TRBV12-3 or TRBV12-4 and TRBJ2-7; 7 bases match TRBD1. This CDR3 is 13 amino acids long. The ends lost 5 bases at V and 6 bases at J; junction bases unmatched: 7. The CDR3 DNA follows: TGTGCCAGCAGTCTGGGGACAGAGGCCGAGCAGTACGTC. Its translation is CASSLGTEAEQYV.

This clonotype was detected ten times or more. This chain links TRBV11-2 with TRBJ2-7; D may be TRBD1 or TRBD2 (5 bases each). The CDR3 contains 15 residues. Trimming removed 4 bases at V and 5 bases at J, with 18 bases between. Germline lookup yields CDR1 SGHAT and CDR2 FQNNGV. CDR3 sequence (DNA): TGTGCCAGCAGCTCCCCCCGAGAGGGGTCGGACGAGCAGTACTTC. Protein product: CASSSPREGSDEQYF.

In this sample, this clonotype turned up a few times. The chain carries TRBV4-1 and TRBJ2-7; a possible D gene is TRBD1 (6 bases). V was cut by 0 bases and J by 3 bases, with 15 bases left in between. The germline V gene encodes CDR1 MGHRA and CDR2 YSYEKL. CDR3 length: 16 amino acids. CDR3 loop: CASSQDPGTKVYEQYF. CDR3 bases: TGCGCCAGCAGCCAAGACCCCGGGACAAAAGTCTACGAGCAGTACTTC.

The sample holds a few counts of this clonotype. The chain carries TRBV4-3 and TRBJ1-5; D is possibly TRBD1 (5 bases). The germline V and J ends were trimmed by 0 bases and 7 bases, with 13 bases remaining between them. From germline, CDR1 is LGHNA and CDR2 YSLEER. This CDR3 contains 15 residues. The CDR3 is CASSQDWGGNQPQHF. In nucleotides, the CDR3 is TGCGCCAGCAGCCAAGATTGGGGGGGGAACCAGCCCCAGCATTTT.

This clonotype was detected ten times or more. The chain employs TRBV4-3 and TRBJ2-1; 10 bases fit TRBD1. This CDR3 is 17 amino acids long. Germline V CDR1 and CDR2: LGHNA, YSLEER. J was trimmed by 7 bases and V by 4 bases; bases with no gene match: 13. The CDR3 reads CASSPSRGTGAENEQFF. The DNA for the CDR3 is TGCGCCAGCAGCCCCTCCAGGGGGACAGGGGCAGAAAATGAGCAGTTCTTC.

Notes on this clonotype: At one boundary the junction diverges from the germline segment, which might be a read error. V gene TRBV7-2 combines with J gene TRBJ1-3; the D gene is possibly TRBD1 (5 bases). Looked up from germline, CDR1 is SGHTA and CDR2 is FQGNSA. The CDR3 loop spans 15 amino acids. In nucleotides, the CDR3 is TGTGCCAGCAGCCCAACAGGCAACTCTGGATACACCATATATTTT. Protein sequence: CASSPTGNSGYTIYF.

This clonotype turned up a few times. The chain employs TRBV5-1 and TRBJ2-3, with D maybe TRBD2 (6 bases). Per the germline V gene, CDR1 is SGHRS and CDR2 is YFSETQ. V was cut by 4 bases and J by 2 bases, with 11 bases left in between. The length of the CDR3 is 14 residues. CDR3 in amino acids: CASSAGRNTDTQYF. In DNA form, the CDR3 reads TGCGCCAGCAGCGCAGGGAGGAACACAGATACGCAGTATTTT.